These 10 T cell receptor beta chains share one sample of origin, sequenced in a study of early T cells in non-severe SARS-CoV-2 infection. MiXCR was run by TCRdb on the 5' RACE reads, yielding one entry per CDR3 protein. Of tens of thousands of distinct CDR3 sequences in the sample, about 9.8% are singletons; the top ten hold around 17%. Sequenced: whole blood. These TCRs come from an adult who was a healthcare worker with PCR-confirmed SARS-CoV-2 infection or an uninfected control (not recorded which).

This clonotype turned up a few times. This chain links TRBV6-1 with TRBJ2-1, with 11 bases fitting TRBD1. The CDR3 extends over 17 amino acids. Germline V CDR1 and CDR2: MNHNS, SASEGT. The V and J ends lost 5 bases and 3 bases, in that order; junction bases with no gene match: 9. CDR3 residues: CASSPMTGTGGYNEQFF. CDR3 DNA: TGTGCCAGCAGTCCTATGACCGGGACAGGGGGCTACAATGAGCAGTTCTTC.

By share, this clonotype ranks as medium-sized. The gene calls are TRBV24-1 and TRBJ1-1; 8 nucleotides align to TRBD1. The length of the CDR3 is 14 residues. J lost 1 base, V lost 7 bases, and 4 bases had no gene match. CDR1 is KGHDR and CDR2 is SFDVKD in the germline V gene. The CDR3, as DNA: TGTGCCACCAGGAAGACAGGGGCGAACACTGAAGCTTTCTTT. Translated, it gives CATRKTGANTEAFF.

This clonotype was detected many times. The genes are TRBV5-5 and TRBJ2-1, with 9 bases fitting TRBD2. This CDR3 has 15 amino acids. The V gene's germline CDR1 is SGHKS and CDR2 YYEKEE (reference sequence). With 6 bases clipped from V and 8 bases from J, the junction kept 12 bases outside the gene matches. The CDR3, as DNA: TGTGCCAGCACGTCTCTAGCGGCGGGAGGGGATGAGCAGTTCTTC. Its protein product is CASTSLAAGGDEQFF.

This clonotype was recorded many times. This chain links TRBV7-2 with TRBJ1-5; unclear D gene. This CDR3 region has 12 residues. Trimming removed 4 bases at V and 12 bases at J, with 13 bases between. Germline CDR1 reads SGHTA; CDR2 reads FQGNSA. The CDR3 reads CASSSTLDGQHF. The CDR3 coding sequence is TGTGCCAGCAGCTCTACATTGGACGGCCAGCATTTT.

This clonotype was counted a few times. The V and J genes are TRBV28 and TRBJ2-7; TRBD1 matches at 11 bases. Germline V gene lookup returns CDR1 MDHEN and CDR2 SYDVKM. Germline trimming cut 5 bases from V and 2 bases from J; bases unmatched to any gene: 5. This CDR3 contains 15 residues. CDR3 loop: CASSPPGQGAYEQYF. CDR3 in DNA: TGTGCCAGCAGTCCCCCGGGACAGGGGGCCTACGAGCAGTACTTC.

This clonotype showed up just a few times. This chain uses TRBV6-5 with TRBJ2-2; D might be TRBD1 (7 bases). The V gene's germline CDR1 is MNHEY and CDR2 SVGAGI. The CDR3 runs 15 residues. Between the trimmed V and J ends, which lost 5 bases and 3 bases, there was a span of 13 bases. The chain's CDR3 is CASSAQGGDTGELFF. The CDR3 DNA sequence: TGTGCCAGCAGTGCCCAGGGGGGAGACACCGGGGAGCTGTTTTTT.

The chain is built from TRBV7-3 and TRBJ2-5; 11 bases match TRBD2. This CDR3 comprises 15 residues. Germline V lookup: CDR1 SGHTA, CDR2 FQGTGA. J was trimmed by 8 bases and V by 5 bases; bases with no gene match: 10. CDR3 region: CASSPGTSGKNTQYF. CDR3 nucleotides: TGTGCCAGCAGCCCCGGGACTAGCGGCAAGAACACCCAGTACTTC.

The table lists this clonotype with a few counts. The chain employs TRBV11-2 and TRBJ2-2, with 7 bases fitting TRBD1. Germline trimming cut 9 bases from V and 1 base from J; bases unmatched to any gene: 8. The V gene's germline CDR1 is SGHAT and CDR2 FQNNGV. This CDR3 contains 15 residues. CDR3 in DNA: TGTGCCAGTAAGGTGCGGACAGGGAACACCGGGGAGCTGTTTTTT. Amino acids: CASKVRTGNTGELFF.

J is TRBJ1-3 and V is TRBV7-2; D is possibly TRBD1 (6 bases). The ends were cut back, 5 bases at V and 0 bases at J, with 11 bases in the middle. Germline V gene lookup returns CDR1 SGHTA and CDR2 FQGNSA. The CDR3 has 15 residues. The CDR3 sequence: CASSTQGFSGNTIYF. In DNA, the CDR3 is TGTGCCAGCAGCACACAGGGATTCTCTGGAAACACCATATATTTT.

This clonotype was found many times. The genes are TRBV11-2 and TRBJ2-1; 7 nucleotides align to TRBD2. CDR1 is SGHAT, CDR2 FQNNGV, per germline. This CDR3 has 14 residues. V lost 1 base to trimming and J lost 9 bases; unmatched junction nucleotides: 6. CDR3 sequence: CASSLGPLAAEQFF. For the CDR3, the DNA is TGTGCCAGCAGCTTAGGGCCTCTAGCGGCTGAGCAGTTCTTC.